What follows is one TCR beta chain and its context. Its antigen is not known. Patients had residual fresh-frozen tumor tissue and more than two years of survival data. No glioblastoma patient carried an isocitrate dehydrogenase mutation. The source of the sample is a study of glioma-infiltrating T cells after dendritic cell vaccination. Study outcomes and limitations: Only a small number of patients had complete blood and tumor samples.

Clones were sequenced by immunoSEQ multiplex PCR, and TCRdb holds only the in-frame ones, with some missing. The data hold fewer than 85,000 clones, with approximately 80% observed a single time. After removal of 2 bases from V and 7 bases from J, the junction contained 12 bases not matched to a gene. Germline CDR1 is MGHDK and CDR2 is SYGVNS. CDR3 length: 17 amino acids. The chain is built from TRBV25-1 and TRBJ2-1, with 9 bases that match TRBD2. The TCR comes from a human donor with glioblastoma. The sample here was blood, taken before dendritic cell vaccination. DNA of the CDR3: TGTGCCAGCAGTGAACCCCCCCGGGCGGGGGGGCGGAATGAGCAGTTCTTC. Residues: CASSEPPRAGGRNEQFF.